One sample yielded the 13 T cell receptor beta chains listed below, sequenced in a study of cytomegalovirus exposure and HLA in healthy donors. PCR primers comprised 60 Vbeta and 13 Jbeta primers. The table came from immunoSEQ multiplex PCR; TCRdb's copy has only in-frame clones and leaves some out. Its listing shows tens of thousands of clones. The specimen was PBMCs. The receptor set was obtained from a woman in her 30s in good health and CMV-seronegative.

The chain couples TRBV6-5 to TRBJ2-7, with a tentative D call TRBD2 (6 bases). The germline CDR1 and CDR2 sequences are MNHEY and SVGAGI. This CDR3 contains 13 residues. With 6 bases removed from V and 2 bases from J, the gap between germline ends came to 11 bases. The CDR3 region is CASSLSGPYEQYF. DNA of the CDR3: TGTGCCAGCAGCCTTAGCGGCCCCTACGAGCAGTACTTC.

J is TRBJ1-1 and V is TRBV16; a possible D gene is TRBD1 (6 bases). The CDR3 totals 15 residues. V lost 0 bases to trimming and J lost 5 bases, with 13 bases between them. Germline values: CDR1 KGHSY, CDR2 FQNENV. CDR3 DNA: TGTGCCAGCAGCCAATCCCAGGGGAGTAGGACTGAAGCTTTCTTT. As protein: CASSQSQGSRTEAFF.

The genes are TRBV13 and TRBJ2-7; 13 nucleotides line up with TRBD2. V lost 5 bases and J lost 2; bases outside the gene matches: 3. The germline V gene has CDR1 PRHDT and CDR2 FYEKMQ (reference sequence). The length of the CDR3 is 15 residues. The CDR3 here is CASSTGLAGAYEQYF. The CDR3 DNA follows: TGTGCCAGCAGCACAGGACTAGCGGGGGCCTACGAGCAGTACTTC.

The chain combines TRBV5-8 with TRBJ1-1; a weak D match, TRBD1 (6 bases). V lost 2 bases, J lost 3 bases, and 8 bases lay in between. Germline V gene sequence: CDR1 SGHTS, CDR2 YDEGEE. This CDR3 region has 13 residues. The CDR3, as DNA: TGTGCCAGCAGCTTCTCAGGGGACACTGAAGCTTTCTTT. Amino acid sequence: CASSFSGDTEAFF. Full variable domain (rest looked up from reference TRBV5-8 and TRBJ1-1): EAGVTQSPTHLIKTRGQQATLRCSPISGHTSVYWYQQALGLGLQFLLWYDEGEERNRGNFPPRFSGRQFPNYSSELNVNALELEDSALYLCASSFSGDTEAFFGQGTRLTVV.

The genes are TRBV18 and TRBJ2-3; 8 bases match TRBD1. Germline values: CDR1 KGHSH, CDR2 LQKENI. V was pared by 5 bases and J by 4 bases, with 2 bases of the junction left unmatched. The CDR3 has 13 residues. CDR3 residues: CASSSDRADTQYF. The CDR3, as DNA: TGTGCCAGCTCATCGGACAGGGCAGATACGCAGTATTTT.

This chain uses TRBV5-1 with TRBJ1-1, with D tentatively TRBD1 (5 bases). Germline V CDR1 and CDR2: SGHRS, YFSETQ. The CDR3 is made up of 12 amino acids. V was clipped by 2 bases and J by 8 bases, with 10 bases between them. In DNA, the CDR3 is TGCGCCAGCAGCTTTGATAGGACAGAAGCTTTCTTT. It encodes CASSFDRTEAFF.

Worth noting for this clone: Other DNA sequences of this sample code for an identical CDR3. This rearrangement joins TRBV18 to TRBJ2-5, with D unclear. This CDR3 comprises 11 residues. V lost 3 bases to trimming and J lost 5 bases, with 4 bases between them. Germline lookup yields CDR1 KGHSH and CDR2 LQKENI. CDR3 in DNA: TGTGCCAGCTCACCGGAGGAGACCCAGTACTTC. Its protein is CASSPEETQYF.

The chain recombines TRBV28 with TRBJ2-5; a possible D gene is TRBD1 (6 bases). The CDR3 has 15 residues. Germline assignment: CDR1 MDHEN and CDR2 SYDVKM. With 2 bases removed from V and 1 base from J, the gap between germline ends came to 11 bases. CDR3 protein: CASSLPTGTQETQYF. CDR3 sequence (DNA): TGTGCCAGCAGTTTACCGACAGGAACCCAAGAGACCCAGTACTTC.

CDR3 bases: TGTGCCAGTAGTATAGTCTCGGCTAACTATGGCTACACCTTC. Its protein is CASSIVSANYGYTF. This rearrangement joins TRBV19 to TRBJ1-2; D gene uncertain. V was trimmed by 1 base and J by 0 bases, leaving 6 bases between them. The CDR3 contains 14 residues. Germline CDR1 reads LNHDA; CDR2 reads SQIVND (reference sequence).

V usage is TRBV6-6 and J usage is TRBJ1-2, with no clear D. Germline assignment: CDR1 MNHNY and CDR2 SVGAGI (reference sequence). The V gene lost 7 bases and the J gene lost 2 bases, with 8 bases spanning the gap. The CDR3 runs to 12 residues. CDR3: CASTSRNYGYTF. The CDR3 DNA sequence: TGTGCCAGCACGAGCAGGAACTATGGCTACACCTTC.

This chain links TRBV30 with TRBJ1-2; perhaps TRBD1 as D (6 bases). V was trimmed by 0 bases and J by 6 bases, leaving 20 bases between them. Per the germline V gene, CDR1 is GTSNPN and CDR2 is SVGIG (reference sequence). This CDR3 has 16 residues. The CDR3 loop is CAWSVDSGLWVNGYTF. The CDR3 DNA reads TGTGCCTGGAGTGTGGACAGTGGTTTATGGGTCAATGGCTACACCTTC.

CDR3 nucleotides: TGTGCCAGCAGCTTAGTAGGTCAGGGGGTTTACAATGAGCAGTTCTTC. This gives the protein CASSLVGQGVYNEQFF. The gene calls are TRBV7-2 and TRBJ2-1; TRBD1 aligns across 7 bases. The CDR3 length is 16 residues. The V gene end was trimmed by 1 base and the J gene end by 4 bases; junction bases not matched to a gene: 7. In germline, CDR1 is SGHTA, CDR2 FQGNSA.

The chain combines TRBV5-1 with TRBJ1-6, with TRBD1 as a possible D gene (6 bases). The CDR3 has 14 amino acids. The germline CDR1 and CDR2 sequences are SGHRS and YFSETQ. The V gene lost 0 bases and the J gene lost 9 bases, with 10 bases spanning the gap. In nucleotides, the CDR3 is TGCGCCAGCAGCTTGGCAGGGGAGGGTTCACCCCTCCACTTT. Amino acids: CASSLAGEGSPLHF.